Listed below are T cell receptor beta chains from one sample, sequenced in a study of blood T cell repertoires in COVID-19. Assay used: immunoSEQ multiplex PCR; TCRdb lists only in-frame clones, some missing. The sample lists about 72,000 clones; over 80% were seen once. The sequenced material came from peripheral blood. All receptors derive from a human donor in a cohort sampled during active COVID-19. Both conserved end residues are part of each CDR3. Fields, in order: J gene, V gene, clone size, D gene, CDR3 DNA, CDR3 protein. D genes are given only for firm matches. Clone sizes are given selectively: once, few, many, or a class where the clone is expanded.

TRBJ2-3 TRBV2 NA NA TGTGCCAGCAGAGCCCGGTGGAGGGTAGGTGGGATCACAGATACGCAGTATTTT CASRARWRVGGITDTQYF
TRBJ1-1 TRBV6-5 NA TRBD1 TGTGCCAGCAGTTTCAGGGGGTACACTGAAGCTTTCTTT CASSFRGYTEAFF
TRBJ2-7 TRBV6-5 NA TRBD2 TGTGCCACGGGGGGGAGAAGTGGCTACGAGCAGTACTTC CATGGRSGYEQYF
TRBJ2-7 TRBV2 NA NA TGTGCCAGCAGACCCCGTCCTGAGTCCTACGAGCAGTACTTC CASRPRPESYEQYF
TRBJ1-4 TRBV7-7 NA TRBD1 TGTGCCAGCAGCTTAGGCGGGACAGCCTCTAATGAAAAACTGTTTTTT CASSLGGTASNEKLFF
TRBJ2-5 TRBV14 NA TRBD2 TGTGCCAGCAGCCAAGGGTTATCTAGCGGGGCGCAAGAGACCCAGTACTTC CASSQGLSSGAQETQYF
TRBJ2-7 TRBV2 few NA TGTGCCGCAACAGGGTCCTACGAGCAGTACTTC CAATGSYEQYF
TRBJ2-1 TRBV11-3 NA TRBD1 TGTGCCAGCAGCCACCGGGACAGAGTTGACAATGAGCAGTTCTTC CASSHRDRVDNEQFF
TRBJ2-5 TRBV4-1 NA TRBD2 TGCGCCAGCAGCCAAGGACTAGCGGCCCGAGAGGAGACCCAGTACTTC CASSQGLAAREETQYF
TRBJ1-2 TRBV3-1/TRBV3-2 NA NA TGTGCCAGCAGCCAACGGGACAACTACTATGGCTACACCTTC CASSQRDNYYGYTF
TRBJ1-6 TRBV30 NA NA TGTGCCTGGAGCTATCTCGGGGGATTTTCACCCCTCCACTTT CAWSYLGGFSPLHF
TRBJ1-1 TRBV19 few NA TGTGCCAGTAGGAGGGTTGGGATGAACACTGAAGCTTTCTTT CASRRVGMNTEAFF
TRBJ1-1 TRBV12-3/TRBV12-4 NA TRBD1 TGTGCCAGCAACACCGGGACAGCAGATAAAGCTTTCTTT CASNTGTADKAFF
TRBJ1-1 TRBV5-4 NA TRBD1 TGTGCCAGCAGCCTGGGTCGTAGCTCTGGACAGGCGGGTAGAGCTTTCTTT CASSLGRSSGQAGRAFF
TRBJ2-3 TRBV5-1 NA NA TGCGCCAGCCTACGAGGAGGATCCACAGATACGCAGTATTTT CASLRGGSTDTQYF
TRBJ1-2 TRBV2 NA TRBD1 TGTGCCAGCAGGGGGATTCCCCGGGACAGAACTAACTATGGCTACACCTTC CASRGIPRDRTNYGYTF
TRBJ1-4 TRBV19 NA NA TGTGCCAGTAGAACGTTCCTAGGCCCTAATGAAAAACTGTTTTTT CASRTFLGPNEKLFF
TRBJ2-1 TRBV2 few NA TGTGCCAGCAGTGACCTCCGCAATGAGCAGTTCTTC CASSDLRNEQFF
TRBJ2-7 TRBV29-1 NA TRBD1 TGCAGCGTTGTAGGGGGCCCGGGACAGGGACGCGAGCAGTACTTC CSVVGGPGQGREQYF
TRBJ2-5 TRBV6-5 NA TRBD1 TGTGCCAGCACGAGGACAGGAATGGGGCAAGAGACCCAGTACTTC CASTRTGMGQETQYF
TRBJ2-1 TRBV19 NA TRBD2 TGTGCCAGCCGAAAGCGGGGGGGAAACAATGAGCAGTTCTTC CASRKRGGNNEQFF
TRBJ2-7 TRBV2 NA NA TGTGCCAGCAGTGAATCGGGGAGGCAGTACTTC CASSESGRQYF
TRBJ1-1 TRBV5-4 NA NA TGTGCCAGCAGCTTGGCGTTGAACATGAACACTGAAGCTTTCTTT CASSLALNMNTEAFF
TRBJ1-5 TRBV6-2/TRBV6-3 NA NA TGTGCCAGCAGTCTACGGGGGGCTGATCAGCCCCAGCATTTT CASSLRGADQPQHF
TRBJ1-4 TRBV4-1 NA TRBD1 TGCGCCAGCAGCCAAACAGGGGGGGGTTTGGAGGAAAATGAAAAACTGTTTTTT CASSQTGGGLEENEKLFF
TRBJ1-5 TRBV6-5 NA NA TGTGCCAGCAGTAGGTCGGGGGACGATCAGCCCCAGCATTTT CASSRSGDDQPQHF
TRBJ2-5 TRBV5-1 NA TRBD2 TGCGCCAGCAGCAGAACTAGCGGGGGAAAGACCCAGTACTTC CASSRTSGGKTQYF
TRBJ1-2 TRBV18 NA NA TGTGCCAGCTCACTGCTGCAGGGGCCCGACTATGGCTACACCTTC CASSLLQGPDYGYTF
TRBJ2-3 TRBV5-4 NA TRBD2 TGTGCCAGCAGCTTTGGTACTAGCGGGGCGCAAGGGCCGCAGTATTTT CASSFGTSGAQGPQYF
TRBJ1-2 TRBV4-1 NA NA TGCGCCAGCAGCCCCCCCGCGGTGACTGCTAACTATGGCTACACCTTC CASSPPAVTANYGYTF
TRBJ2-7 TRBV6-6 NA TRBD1 TGTGCCAGTACTCCGGGACAGGGAGGCGAGCAGTACTTC CASTPGQGGEQYF
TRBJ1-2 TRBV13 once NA TGTGCCAGCAGCCGGACACGCGAACTCTATGGCTACACCTTC CASSRTRELYGYTF
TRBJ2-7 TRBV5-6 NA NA TGTGCCAGCAGCATTATAGGGGTAGGGGCTTACGAGCAGTACTTC CASSIIGVGAYEQYF
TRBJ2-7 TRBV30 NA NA TGTGCCTGGAGTGTACAGATAAACGAGCAGTACTTC CAWSVQINEQYF
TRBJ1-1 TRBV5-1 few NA TGCGCCAGCAGCTTGGAACAGGTGAACACTGAAGCTTTCTTT CASSLEQVNTEAFF
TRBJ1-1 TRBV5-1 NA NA TGCGCCAGCAGCGTACAGGGCTTTGAAGCTTTCTTT CASSVQGFEAFF
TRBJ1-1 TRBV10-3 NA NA TGTGCCATCTTGGGGGCCCAGGGGAAGAACACTGAAGCTTTCTTT CAILGAQGKNTEAFF
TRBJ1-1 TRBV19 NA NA TGTGCCAGTAGTATCGGACCTAGGGGGACTGAAGCTTTCTTT CASSIGPRGTEAFF
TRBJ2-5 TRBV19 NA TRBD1 TGTGCCAGTAGTATTAAGCCCCCTAACAGGGGGATAGGAGAGACCCAGTACTTC CASSIKPPNRGIGETQYF
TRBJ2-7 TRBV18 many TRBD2 TGTGCCAGCTCACCAGTTCCGACTAGCACGAGGGACGAGCAGTACTTC CASSPVPTSTRDEQYF
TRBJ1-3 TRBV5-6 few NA TGTGCCAGCAAGCCCACGGGGGGAAACACCATATATTTT CASKPTGGNTIYF